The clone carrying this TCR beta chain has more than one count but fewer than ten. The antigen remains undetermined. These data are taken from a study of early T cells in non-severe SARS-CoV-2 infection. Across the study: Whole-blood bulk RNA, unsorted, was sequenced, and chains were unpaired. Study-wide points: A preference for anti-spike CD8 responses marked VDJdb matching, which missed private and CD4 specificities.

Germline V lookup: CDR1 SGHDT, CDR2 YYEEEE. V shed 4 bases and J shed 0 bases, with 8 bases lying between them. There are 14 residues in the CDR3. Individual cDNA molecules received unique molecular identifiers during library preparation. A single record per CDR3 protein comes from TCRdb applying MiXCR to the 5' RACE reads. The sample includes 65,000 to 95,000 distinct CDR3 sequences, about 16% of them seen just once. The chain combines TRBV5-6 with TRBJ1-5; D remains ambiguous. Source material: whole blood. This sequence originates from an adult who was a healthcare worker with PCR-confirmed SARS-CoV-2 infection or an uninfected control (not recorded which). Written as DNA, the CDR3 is TGTGCCAGCAGCCGACGGGTTAGCAATCAGCCCCAGCATTTT. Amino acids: CASSRRVSNQPQHF. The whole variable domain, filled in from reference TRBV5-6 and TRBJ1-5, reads DAGVTQSPTHLIKTRGQQVTLRCSPKSGHDTVSWYQQALGQGPQFIFQYYEEEERQRGNFPDRFSGHQFPNYSSELNVNALLLGDSALYLCASSRRVSNQPQHFGDGTRLSIL.